The 25 T cell receptor beta chains presented below share a single source sample, sequenced in a study of PD-L1 blockade in urothelial cancer. Sequencing used immunoSEQ multiplex PCR; TCRdb keeps in-frame clones, though not all of them. This table holds 85,000 to 130,000 clones, roughly nine tenths found once. The source material was PBMCs, sampled around atezolizumab (anti-PD-L1) treatment. The origin of the receptors is an elderly woman with urothelial cancer.

The rearrangement joins TRBV5-5 to TRBJ1-5; tentative D call: TRBD1 (5 bases). Germline V CDR1 and CDR2: SGHKS, YYEKEE (reference sequence). The CDR3 covers 15 residues. V lost 2 bases and J 4 bases, leaving 13 bases between the germline ends. The CDR3 sequence is CASSFFDSLNQPQHF. CDR3 DNA sequence: TGTGCCAGCAGCTTCTTTGACAGCCTAAATCAGCCCCAGCATTTT.

This clone was detected only a few times. The gene calls are TRBV19 and TRBJ2-1; 9 bases match TRBD1. Germline CDR1 and CDR2: LNHDA and SQIVND (reference sequence). CDR3 length: 15 residues. V was pared by 1 base and J by 3 bases, with 1 base of the junction left unmatched. Here the CDR3 DNA reads TGTGCCAGTAGTATAGGGGACAGGGACTACAATGAGCAGTTCTTC. It encodes CASSIGDRDYNEQFF.

The chain employs TRBV4-1 and TRBJ2-1; a possible D gene is TRBD1 (6 bases). This CDR3 contains 15 residues. V was pared by 3 bases and J by 7 bases, with 16 bases between. The germline CDR1 and CDR2 sequences are MGHRA and YSYEKL. In DNA form, the CDR3 reads TGCGCCAGCAGCCAGGCCCCCAGGGGAGTAAATGAGCAGTTCTTC. Translating it yields CASSQAPRGVNEQFF.

This clone was recorded once. The rearrangement joins TRBV6-1 to TRBJ1-1; D is possibly TRBD1 (6 bases). This CDR3 region has 14 residues. Germline CDR1 MNHNS, CDR2 SASEGT. V was cut by 2 bases and J by 5 bases, with 12 bases left in between. The CDR3 region is CASSERTGSTEAFF. DNA for the CDR3: TGTGCCAGCAGTGAACGAACAGGGAGTACTGAAGCTTTCTTT.

This sequence joins TRBV5-1 and TRBJ2-1; 11 bases are shared with TRBD2. The V and J ends lost 0 bases and 12 bases, in that order; junction bases with no gene match: 11. The CDR3 contains 16 residues. Germline lookup yields CDR1 SGHRS and CDR2 YFSETQ. CDR3 loop: CASSLDADLAGGGQFF. CDR3 sequence (DNA): TGCGCCAGCAGCTTGGATGCGGATCTAGCGGGAGGCGGGCAGTTCTTC.

The J gene is TRBJ2-1, the V gene TRBV27; 7 nucleotides match TRBD1. Germline-derived CDR1 and CDR2 are MNHEY and SMNVEV (reference sequence). The CDR3 covers 14 residues. With 6 bases clipped from V and 3 bases from J, the junction kept 5 bases outside the gene matches. The CDR3 sequence is CASSPRGHYNEQFF. The CDR3 DNA sequence: TGTGCCAGCAGCCCTAGGGGGCACTACAATGAGCAGTTCTTC.

The chain is built from TRBV28 and TRBJ1-2, with D maybe TRBD1 (5 bases). CDR1 is MDHEN, CDR2 SYDVKM, per germline. The ends were cut back, 5 bases at V and 4 bases at J, with 11 bases in the middle. CDR3 size: 13 residues. The CDR3 bases are TGTGCCAGCAGTCCCGCAGGGATCTATGGCTACACCTTC. Translated, it gives CASSPAGIYGYTF.

The genes are TRBV27 and TRBJ1-2; 9 positions match TRBD1. This CDR3 has 15 amino acids. V lost 3 bases, J lost 6 bases, and 8 bases stayed unmatched. In germline, CDR1 is MNHEY, CDR2 SMNVEV (reference sequence). The CDR3 region has the DNA TGTGCCAGCAGTTTTTCGGCACAGGGGGCTGATGGCTACACCTTC. Translation: CASSFSAQGADGYTF.

This clone was seen only once. CDR3 residues: CASSESGSYEQYF. CDR3 bases: TGCGCCAGCAGTGAGTCGGGGAGCTACGAGCAGTACTTC. This chain uses TRBV10-1 with TRBJ2-7, with D maybe TRBD2 (5 bases). V lost 0 bases and J 3 bases, leaving 6 bases between the germline ends. This CDR3 has 13 residues. CDR1 WNHNN and CDR2 SYGVQD come from the germline V gene (reference sequence).

The CDR3 DNA follows: TGTGCCAGCAGTTCGGGGTCTCTCTTTGAAAAACTGTTTTTT. Translating it yields CASSSGSLFEKLFF. This sequence joins TRBV27 and TRBJ1-4; D not certain. The CDR3 extends over 14 amino acids. Germline CDR1 and CDR2: MNHEY and SMNVEV (reference sequence). V was trimmed by 4 bases and J by 7 bases, leaving 13 bases between them. The entire variable domain, with the rest obtained from reference TRBV27 and TRBJ1-4, is as follows: EAQVTQNPRYLITVTGKKLTVTCSQNMNHEYMSWYRQDPGLGLRQIYYSMNVEVTDKGDVPEGYKVSRKEKRNFPLILESPSPNQTSLYFCASSSGSLFEKLFFGSGTQLSVL.

The CDR3 protein is CASSLRGETGELFF. The DNA of the CDR3 is TGTGCCAGCAGCCTACGGGGTGAAACCGGGGAGCTGTTTTTT. The rearrangement links TRBV9 to TRBJ2-2, with D possibly matching TRBD2 (5 bases). In germline, CDR1 is SGDLS, CDR2 YYNGEE. The CDR3 has 14 residues. The ends were cut back, 4 bases at V and 5 bases at J, with 12 bases in the middle.

The rearrangement joins TRBV23-1 to TRBJ2-7; D uncertain. TRBV23-1 is an ORF, and what it does is uncertain. CDR3 length: 12 amino acids. Trimming removed 4 bases from V and 4 bases from J, with 8 bases in between. The CDR3 sequence is CASSRLEYEQYF. CDR3 in DNA: TGCGCCAGCAGTCGCCTAGAGTACGAGCAGTACTTC.

The chain couples TRBV6-5 to TRBJ2-3, with 8 bases that match TRBD2. The CDR3 spans 15 residues. Trimming at V came to 11 bases and at J to 10 bases, leaving 20 bases not matched to a gene. The V gene's germline CDR1 is MNHEY and CDR2 SVGAGI. For the CDR3, the DNA is TGTGCCGCGAAGCCTTCCGCCGGGACTAGGACTCCGCAGTATTTT. This codes for CAAKPSAGTRTPQYF.

The V and J genes are TRBV9 and TRBJ1-5; 10 bases agree with TRBD1. From germline, CDR1 is SGDLS and CDR2 YYNGEE. This CDR3 spans 15 amino acids. V gave up 3 bases and J gave up 7 bases; unmatched junction bases: 7. This chain's CDR3 is CASSALDRGHQPQHF. Written as DNA, the CDR3 is TGTGCCAGCAGCGCCCTAGACAGGGGGCACCAGCCCCAGCATTTT.

The chain employs TRBV27 and TRBJ2-7; D is uncertain. Deletions cut 0 bases from V and 11 bases from J, with 14 bases between. CDR3 length: 13 residues. In germline, CDR1 is MNHEY, CDR2 SMNVEV (reference sequence). The CDR3 DNA is TGTGCCAGCAGTTTATCGATTAGCTCTTCGGAGTACTTC. The encoded protein is CASSLSISSSEYF.

There are a few counts of this clone. The chain employs TRBV28 and TRBJ2-2; TRBD1 matches 8 bases. The CDR3 is 14 residues long. V gave up 6 bases and J gave up 6 bases; unmatched junction bases: 6. Germline V CDR1 and CDR2: MDHEN, SYDVKM. CDR3 coding DNA: TGTGCCAGCAGCGGAGGGACAGGAGCCGGGGAGCTGTTTTTT. Protein product: CASSGGTGAGELFF.

The V and J genes are TRBV6-1 and TRBJ1-1, with a weak D call TRBD1 (5 bases). The CDR3 spans 14 residues. Per germline, CDR1 MNHNS and CDR2 SASEGT. V was trimmed by 3 bases and J by 5 bases, leaving 13 bases between them. In nucleotides, the CDR3 is TGTGCCAGCAGTGACAGGGCGGCGGGGACTGAAGCTTTCTTT. The encoded protein is CASSDRAAGTEAFF.

The V and J genes are TRBV2 and TRBJ2-1, with TRBD2 identical over 11 bases. V was clipped by 1 base and J by 0 bases; unmatched bases: 8. CDR3 length equals 19 residues. CDR1 and CDR2 (germline): SNHLY, FYNNEI. The CDR3 region has the DNA TGTGCCAGCAGTGAAGGGGGTAGCGGGAGGGCCCTCTCCTACAATGAGCAGTTCTTC. Translated, it gives CASSEGGSGRALSYNEQFF.

This clone turned up a few times. This chain links TRBV7-9 with TRBJ1-2, with 9 bases identical to TRBD1. The CDR3 covers 15 residues. V shed 5 bases, J shed 5 bases, and the junction held 9 bases outside the gene matches. CDR1 and CDR2 (germline): SEHNR, FQNEAQ (reference sequence). The CDR3 reads CASSKGQGLGYGYTF. The CDR3 coding sequence is TGTGCCAGCAGCAAGGGACAGGGATTAGGGTATGGCTACACCTTC.

The J gene is TRBJ2-5, the V gene TRBV25-1, with D perhaps matching TRBD2 (6 bases). The CDR3 is made up of 17 amino acids. Trimming removed 1 base from V and 5 bases from J, with 20 bases in between. Germline V gene lookup returns CDR1 MGHDK and CDR2 SYGVNS. The CDR3 loop reads CASSESGLIGRHETQYF. DNA for the CDR3: TGTGCCAGCAGTGAATCCGGGTTGATAGGGAGGCACGAGACCCAGTACTTC.

The chain links TRBV11-1 to TRBJ1-4; TRBD1 matches 10 bases. The germline gives CDR1 SGHAT, CDR2 FQDESV (reference sequence). This CDR3 region has 15 residues. V shed 3 bases and J 7 bases; nucleotides not matched to a gene: 5. CDR3 region: CASSFGQGGSEKLFF. The CDR3, as DNA: TGTGCCAGCAGCTTCGGACAGGGGGGCTCTGAAAAACTGTTTTTT.

The chain has TRBV19 and TRBJ2-7; 10 nucleotides align to TRBD1. With 6 bases clipped from V and 0 bases from J, the junction kept 5 bases outside the gene matches. Germline values: CDR1 LNHDA, CDR2 SQIVND (reference sequence). The CDR3 extends over 15 amino acids. The CDR3 spells CASSDRDRGSYEQYF. The DNA of the CDR3 is TGTGCCAGTAGCGACCGGGACAGGGGCTCCTACGAGCAGTACTTC.

V usage is TRBV5-1 and J usage is TRBJ2-6; TRBD1 might be the D (5 bases). Germline V gives CDR1 SGHRS, CDR2 YFSETQ. Between the trimmed V and J ends, which lost 5 bases and 0 bases, there was a span of 24 bases. The CDR3 contains 20 residues. Here the CDR3 reads CASSQWGKTAIISGANVLTF. The CDR3 coding sequence is TGCGCCAGCAGTCAATGGGGTAAGACAGCTATTATCTCTGGGGCCAACGTCCTGACTTTC.

This chain uses TRBV9 with TRBJ1-1, with 9 nucleotides matching TRBD1. Germline trimming cut 0 bases from V and 5 bases from J; bases unmatched to any gene: 8. The CDR3 totals 16 residues. Germline V lookup: CDR1 SGDLS, CDR2 YYNGEE. The CDR3 DNA sequence: TGTGCCAGCAGCGTAGGACCCGGGACAGGGCTTACTGAAGCTTTCTTT. This codes for CASSVGPGTGLTEAFF.

This chain uses TRBV11-2 with TRBJ1-2; 8 bases match TRBD1. In germline, CDR1 is SGHAT, CDR2 FQNNGV. Trimming cost V 0 bases and J 7 bases; bases outside gene matches: 1. This CDR3 is built from 13 residues. CDR3 residues: CASSLDQGAGYTF. Written as DNA, the CDR3 is TGTGCCAGCAGCTTAGATCAGGGGGCTGGCTACACCTTC.